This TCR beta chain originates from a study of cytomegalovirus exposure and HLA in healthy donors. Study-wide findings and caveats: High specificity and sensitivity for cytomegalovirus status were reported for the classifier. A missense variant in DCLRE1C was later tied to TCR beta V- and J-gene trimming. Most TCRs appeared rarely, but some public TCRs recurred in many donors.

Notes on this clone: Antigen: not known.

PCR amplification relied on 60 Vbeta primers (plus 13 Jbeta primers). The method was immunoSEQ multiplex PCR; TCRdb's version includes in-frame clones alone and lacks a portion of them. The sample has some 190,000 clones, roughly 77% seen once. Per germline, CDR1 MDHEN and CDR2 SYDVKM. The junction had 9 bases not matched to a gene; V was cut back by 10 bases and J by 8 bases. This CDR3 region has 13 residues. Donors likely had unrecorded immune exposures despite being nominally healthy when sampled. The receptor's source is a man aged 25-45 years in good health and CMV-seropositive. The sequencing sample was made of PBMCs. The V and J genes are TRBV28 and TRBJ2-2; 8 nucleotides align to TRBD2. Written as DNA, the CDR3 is TGTGCCACCCTTTGGCGGGAGGTAGGGGAGCTGTTTTTT. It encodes CATLWREVGELFF.